This passage covers 18 T cell receptor beta chains from one sample sequenced in a study of T cell repertoires in cytomegalovirus infection. TCRdb re-derived calls from the reads in MiXCR, one entry per CDR3 protein. The data show about 55,000 distinct CDR3 sequences, around 18% seen once. Which antigens these TCRs recognize remains unknown. The sequencing used CD8+ T cells from cultured PBMCs, collected from culture after CMV antigen stimulation. These receptor sequences come from a human donor in good health (CMV status not recorded). Some clones in this sample may be carry-over from other donors' samples.

V is TRBV12-5 and J is TRBJ1-1; a weak D match, TRBD1 (6 bases). The length of the CDR3 is 12 residues. CDR1 and CDR2 from the germline V gene are LGHNT and FRNRAP. Trimming stripped 3 bases from V and 7 bases from J, with 9 bases between. The CDR3 is CASGFATGEAFF. The CDR3 coding sequence is TGTGCTAGTGGTTTCGCGACAGGTGAAGCTTTCTTT.

Worth noting for this clonotype: A much larger clone lies one base from this, so it may be a read error. The chain joins TRBV6-2 or TRBV6-3 to TRBJ1-1; D remains ambiguous. V lost 7 bases to trimming and J lost 0 bases, with 9 bases between them. The CDR3 is made up of 13 amino acids. Germline V lookup: CDR1 MNHEY, CDR2 SVGEGT. This CDR3 is CASIPQMNTEAFF. The DNA of the CDR3 is TGTGCCAGCATCCCACAGATGAACACTGAAGCTTTCTTT.

This clonotype was counted only a few times. This chain uses TRBV7-8 with TRBJ2-5; 12 bases map to TRBD2. The germline CDR1 and CDR2 sequences are SGHVS and FQNEAQ. The CDR3 runs to 19 residues. The V segment lost 3 bases and the J segment 2 bases; nucleotides outside the gene matches: 13. CDR3 sequence reads: CASSLASPGTSGYQETQYF. CDR3 sequence (DNA): TGTGCCAGCAGCTTGGCAAGTCCCGGGACTAGCGGGTATCAAGAGACCCAGTACTTC.

The chain has TRBV7-2 and TRBJ2-7, with D hard to call. Germline V CDR1 and CDR2: SGHTA, FQGNSA. V was pared by 3 bases and J by 1 base, with 7 bases between. The CDR3 loop spans 13 amino acids. CDR3 coding DNA: TGTGCCAGCAGCTTGGGAATTTCCTACGAGCAGTACTTC. Amino acid sequence: CASSLGISYEQYF.

This clonotype was seen a few times. J is TRBJ1-6 and V is TRBV4-1; D might be TRBD1 (5 bases). The CDR3 is made up of 15 amino acids. Germline lookup yields CDR1 MGHRA and CDR2 YSYEKL. The V gene lost 0 bases and the J gene lost 14 bases, with 17 bases spanning the gap. The DNA for the CDR3 is TGCGCCAGCAGCCAAGATCCAGACAGACTTCCCACCCTCCACTTT. It codes for CASSQDPDRLPTLHF.

CDR3 DNA sequence: TGTGCCACCGAGGACGTCCGCTCCTACAATGAGCAGTTCTTC. This encodes CATEDVRSYNEQFF. The J gene is TRBJ2-1, the V gene TRBV24-1; unclear D gene. There are 14 residues in the CDR3. V was trimmed by 9 bases and J by 0 bases, leaving 11 bases between them. Germline values: CDR1 KGHDR, CDR2 SFDVKD.

This rearrangement joins TRBV7-9 to TRBJ2-1; 7 nucleotides agree with TRBD1. The CDR3 consists of 15 residues. The germline CDR1 and CDR2 sequences are SEHNR and FQNEAQ (reference sequence). V shed 3 bases and J 6 bases; nucleotides not matched to a gene: 8. CDR3 coding DNA: TGTGCCAGCAGCTTGTCAGGGGCAGGGGGCAATGAGCAGTTCTTC. It codes for CASSLSGAGGNEQFF.

CDR3 nucleotides: TGTGCCAGCAGTTTAGCAGGGAGGGCCGGGAGAAATGAGCAGTTCTTC. It yields the protein CASSLAGRAGRNEQFF. The chain uses TRBV12-3 or TRBV12-4 and TRBJ2-1; 7 bases match TRBD2. This CDR3 spans 16 amino acids. J lost 7 bases, V lost 0 bases, and 9 bases had no gene match.

This clonotype has a handful of counts. The chain uses TRBV19 and TRBJ1-5, with a weak D call TRBD1 (5 bases). The V end lost 2 bases, the J end lost 6 bases, and 14 bases lay between the germline ends. The CDR3 runs to 15 residues. The V gene's germline CDR1 is LNHDA and CDR2 SQIVND (reference sequence). The CDR3 spells CASSITGQFFQPQHF. The CDR3 nucleotides read TGTGCCAGTAGTATAACCGGACAATTTTTTCAGCCCCAGCATTTT.

This clonotype was counted only a few times. The chain is built from TRBV6-6 and TRBJ2-5; D unclear. This CDR3 is built from 14 residues. V was trimmed by 5 bases and J by 3 bases, leaving 13 bases between them. Germline CDR1 MNHNY, CDR2 SVGAGI (reference sequence). CDR3 amino acids: CASSPRAAEETQYF. The CDR3 DNA sequence: TGTGCCAGCAGTCCCCGGGCTGCAGAAGAGACCCAGTACTTC.

The chain carries TRBV6-2 or TRBV6-3 and TRBJ1-1, with a possible D match to TRBD1 (5 bases). The CDR3 spans 11 residues. Germline V gene sequence: CDR1 MNHEY, CDR2 SVGEGT. V was cut by 4 bases and J by 7 bases, with 7 bases left in between. CDR3 sequence reads: CASSFGGEAFF. CDR3 bases: TGTGCCAGCAGTTTTGGGGGTGAAGCTTTCTTT.

The V call is TRBV5-6, the J call TRBJ1-1; D is ambiguous. CDR1 SGHDT and CDR2 YYEEEE come from the germline V gene. CDR3 length: 14 residues. V was shortened by 4 bases and J by 1 base, with 11 bases between the two germline ends. CDR3 region: CASSDTASNTEAFF. CDR3 in DNA: TGTGCCAGCAGCGATACAGCTTCGAACACTGAAGCTTTCTTT.

About this clonotype itself: The junction differs from germline at one of its ends, possibly a read error. The V gene is TRBV7-2, the J gene TRBJ2-7; D unresolved. The CDR3 covers 13 residues. Germline V lookup: CDR1 SGHTA, CDR2 FQGNSA. The CDR3 is CATSLGQTYEQYF. In nucleotides, the CDR3 is TGTGCCACCAGCTTAGGGCAGACCTACGAGCAGTACTTC.

Ten or more counts support this clonotype. The chain employs TRBV4-3 and TRBJ2-3; no reliable D call. Germline CDR1 LGHNA, CDR2 YSLEER. Between the trimmed V and J ends, which lost 0 bases and 0 bases, there was a span of 22 bases. This CDR3 spans 20 amino acids. CDR3 DNA: TGCGCCAGCAGCCAAGATCCCGGACCACCTCTCCTGCCTAGCACAGATACGCAGTATTTT. Its translation is CASSQDPGPPLLPSTDTQYF.

This chain's CDR3 is CASSYGGGGSGYTF. The CDR3, as DNA: TGTGCCAGCAGCTATGGAGGGGGCGGGAGTGGCTACACCTTC. The V gene is TRBV7-2, the J gene TRBJ1-2; 7 bases align to TRBD1. J gave up 7 bases and V 4 bases, and 9 bases lay outside the gene matches. Germline CDR1 SGHTA, CDR2 FQGNSA. This CDR3 is 14 amino acids long.

This clonotype appeared many times. The rearrangement joins TRBV28 to TRBJ1-5; the D is unclear. The CDR3 is 11 amino acids. V dropped 6 bases and J dropped 4 bases, with 4 bases sitting between them. Looked up from germline, CDR1 is MDHEN and CDR2 is SYDVKM. The CDR3 here is CASRANQPQHF. For the CDR3, the DNA is TGTGCCAGCAGGGCAAATCAGCCCCAGCATTTT.

The rearrangement joins TRBV7-8 to TRBJ2-7, with D unresolved. The V and J ends lost 5 bases and 7 bases respectively, with 12 bases between them. The CDR3 extends over 12 amino acids. Germline V gene data show CDR1 as SGHVS and CDR2 as FQNEAQ. CDR3 residues: CASSVTPWEQYF. The DNA of the CDR3 is TGTGCCAGCAGCGTGACTCCTTGGGAGCAGTACTTC.

This clonotype was picked up many times. The rearrangement joins TRBV29-1 to TRBJ1-1; possibly TRBD1 for D (6 bases). V lost 6 bases to trimming and J lost 1 base, with 12 bases between them. This CDR3 region has 13 residues. The V gene's germline CDR1 is SQVTM and CDR2 ANQGSEA. CDR3 in amino acids: CSVPGAANTEAFF. In DNA form, the CDR3 reads TGCAGCGTCCCGGGGGCAGCGAACACTGAAGCTTTCTTT.